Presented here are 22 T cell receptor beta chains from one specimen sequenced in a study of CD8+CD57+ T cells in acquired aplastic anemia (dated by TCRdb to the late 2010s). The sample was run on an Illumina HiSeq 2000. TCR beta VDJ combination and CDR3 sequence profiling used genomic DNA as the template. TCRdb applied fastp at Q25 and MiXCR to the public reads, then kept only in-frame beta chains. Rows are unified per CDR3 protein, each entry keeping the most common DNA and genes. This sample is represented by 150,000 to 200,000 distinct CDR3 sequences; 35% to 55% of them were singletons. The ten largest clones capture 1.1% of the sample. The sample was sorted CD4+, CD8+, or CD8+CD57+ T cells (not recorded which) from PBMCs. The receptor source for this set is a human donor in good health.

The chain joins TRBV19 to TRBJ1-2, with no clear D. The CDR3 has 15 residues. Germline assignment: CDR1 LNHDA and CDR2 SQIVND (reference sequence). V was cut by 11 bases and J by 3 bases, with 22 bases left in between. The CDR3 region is CAAALRGPHYYGYTF. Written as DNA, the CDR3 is TGTGCCGCCGCGCTCCGAGGCCCCCATTACTATGGCTACACCTTC.

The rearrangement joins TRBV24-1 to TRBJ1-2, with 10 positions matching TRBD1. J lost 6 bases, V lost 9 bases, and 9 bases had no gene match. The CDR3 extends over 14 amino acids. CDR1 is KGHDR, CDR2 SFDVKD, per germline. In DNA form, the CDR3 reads TGTGCCACCGGATTTGACAGGGGGCTAAATGGCTACACCTTC. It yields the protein CATGFDRGLNGYTF.

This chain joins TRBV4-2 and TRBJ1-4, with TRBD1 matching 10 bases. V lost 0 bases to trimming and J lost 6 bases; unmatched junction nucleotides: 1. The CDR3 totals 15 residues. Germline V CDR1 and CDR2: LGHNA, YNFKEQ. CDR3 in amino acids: CASSQDGQGDEKLFF. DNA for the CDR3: TGTGCCAGCAGCCAAGACGGACAGGGGGATGAAAAACTGTTTTTT.

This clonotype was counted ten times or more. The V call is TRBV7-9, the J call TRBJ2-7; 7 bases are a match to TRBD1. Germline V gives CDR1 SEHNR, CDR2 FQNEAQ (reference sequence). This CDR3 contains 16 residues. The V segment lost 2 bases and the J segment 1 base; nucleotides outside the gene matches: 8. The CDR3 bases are TGTGCCAGCAGCTTAACCTGGACAGGCTCGTCCTACGAGCAGTACTTC. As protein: CASSLTWTGSSYEQYF. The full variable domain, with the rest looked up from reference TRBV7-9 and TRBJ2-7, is DTGVSQNPRHKITKRGQNVTFRCDPISEHNRLYWYRQTLGQGPEFLTYFQNEAQLEKSRLLSDRFSAERPKGSFSTLEIQRTEQGDSAMYLCASSLTWTGSSYEQYFGPGTRLTVT.

Written as DNA, the CDR3 is TGTGCCAGCAGCCGGGACAGGGGCAGCACAGATACGCAGTATTTT. This gives the protein CASSRDRGSTDTQYF. The chain has TRBV11-2 and TRBJ2-3; 10 positions agree with TRBD1. Germline assignment: CDR1 SGHAT and CDR2 FQNNGV. The CDR3 loop spans 15 amino acids. V shed 5 bases, J shed 0 bases, and the junction held 2 bases outside the gene matches.

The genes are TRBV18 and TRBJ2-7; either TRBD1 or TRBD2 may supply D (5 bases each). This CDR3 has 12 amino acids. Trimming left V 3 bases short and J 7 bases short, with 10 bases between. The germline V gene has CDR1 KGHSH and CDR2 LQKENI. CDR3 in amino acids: CASSPGPREQYF. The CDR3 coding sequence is TGTGCCAGCTCACCGGGACCCCGGGAGCAGTACTTC. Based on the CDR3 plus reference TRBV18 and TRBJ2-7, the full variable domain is NAGVMQNPRHLVRRRGQEARLRCSPMKGHSHVYWYRQLPEEGLKFMVYLQKENIIDESGMPKERFSAEFPKEGPSILRIQQVVRGDSAAYFCASSPGPREQYFGPGTRLTVT.

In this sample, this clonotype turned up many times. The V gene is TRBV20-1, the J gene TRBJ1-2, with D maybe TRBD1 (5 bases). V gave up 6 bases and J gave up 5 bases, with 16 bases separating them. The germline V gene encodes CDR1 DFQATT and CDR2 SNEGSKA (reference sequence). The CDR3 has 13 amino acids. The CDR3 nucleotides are TGCAGTGCGAGGGGCCTGGAAGGGTATGGCTACACCTTC. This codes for CSARGLEGYGYTF.

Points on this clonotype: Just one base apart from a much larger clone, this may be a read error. DNA for the CDR3: TGTGCCAGCAGTCCCGAGAGAGGCGAGCAGTACTTC. Amino acids: CASSPERGEQYF. This chain joins TRBV27 and TRBJ2-7; D is undetermined. The CDR3 spans 12 residues. CDR1 and CDR2 (germline): MNHEY, SMNVEV (reference sequence). The V gene lost 5 bases and the J gene lost 6 bases, with 11 bases spanning the gap.

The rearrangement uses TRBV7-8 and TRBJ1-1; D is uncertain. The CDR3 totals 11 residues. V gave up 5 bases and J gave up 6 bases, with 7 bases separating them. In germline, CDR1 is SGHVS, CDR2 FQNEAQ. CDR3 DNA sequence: TGTGCCAGCAGCCAAAACGCTGAAGCTTTCTTT. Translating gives CASSQNAEAFF.

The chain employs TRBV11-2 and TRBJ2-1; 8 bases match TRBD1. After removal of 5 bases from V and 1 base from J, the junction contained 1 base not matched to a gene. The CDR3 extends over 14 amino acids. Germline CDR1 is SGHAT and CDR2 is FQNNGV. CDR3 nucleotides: TGTGCCAGCAGCCAGGGGGCGTCCTACAATGAGCAGTTCTTC. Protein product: CASSQGASYNEQFF.

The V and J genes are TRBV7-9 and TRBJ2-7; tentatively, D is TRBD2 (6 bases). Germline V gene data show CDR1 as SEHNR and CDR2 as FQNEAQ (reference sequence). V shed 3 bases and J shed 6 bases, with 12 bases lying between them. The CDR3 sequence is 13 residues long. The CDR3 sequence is CASSFGGSIEQYF. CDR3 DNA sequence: TGTGCCAGCAGCTTCGGGGGATCCATCGAGCAGTACTTC.

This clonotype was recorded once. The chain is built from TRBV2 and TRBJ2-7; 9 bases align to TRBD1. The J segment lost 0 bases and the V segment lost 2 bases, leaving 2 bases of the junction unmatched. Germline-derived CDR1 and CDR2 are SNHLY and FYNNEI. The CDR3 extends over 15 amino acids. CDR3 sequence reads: CASSELGQGSYEQYF. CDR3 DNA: TGTGCCAGCAGTGAACTGGGACAGGGCTCCTACGAGCAGTACTTC. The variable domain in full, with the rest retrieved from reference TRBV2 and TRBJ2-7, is EPEVTQTPSHQVTQMGQEVILRCVPISNHLYFYWYRQILGQKVEFLVSFYNNEISEKSEIFDDQFSVERPDGSNFTLKIRSTKLEDSAMYFCASSELGQGSYEQYFGPGTRLTVT.

CDR3 in DNA: TGTGCCACCAGCAGTTTCGGACTCCCAGCTAACTACGAGCAGTACTTC. It is translated as CATSSFGLPANYEQYF. This chain links TRBV15 with TRBJ2-7; TRBD2 is a possible D gene (5 bases). This CDR3 region has 16 residues. The germline V gene encodes CDR1 LNHNV and CDR2 YYDKDF (reference sequence). V dropped 3 bases and J dropped 3 bases, with 18 bases sitting between them. The whole variable domain, remainder taken from reference TRBV15 and TRBJ2-7, is DAMVIQNPRYQVTQFGKPVTLSCSQTLNHNVMYWYQQKSSQAPKLLFHYYDKDFNNEADTPDNFQSRRPNTSFCFLDIRSPGLGDTAMYLCATSSFGLPANYEQYFGPGTRLTVT.

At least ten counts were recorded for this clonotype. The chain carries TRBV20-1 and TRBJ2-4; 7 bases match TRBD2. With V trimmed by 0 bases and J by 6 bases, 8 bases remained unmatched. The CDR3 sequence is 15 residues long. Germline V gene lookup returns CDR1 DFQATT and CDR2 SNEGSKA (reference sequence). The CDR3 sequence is CSARDRTRGGNIQYF. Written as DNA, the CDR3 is TGCAGTGCTAGAGATCGGACTAGGGGAGGAAACATTCAGTACTTC.

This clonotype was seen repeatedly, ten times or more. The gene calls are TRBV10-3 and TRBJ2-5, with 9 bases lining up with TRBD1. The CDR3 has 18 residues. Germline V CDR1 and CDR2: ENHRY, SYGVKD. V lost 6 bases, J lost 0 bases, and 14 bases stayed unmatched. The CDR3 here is CAISKMRTGALYQETQYF. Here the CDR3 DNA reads TGTGCCATCAGCAAAATGCGGACAGGGGCCTTGTACCAAGAGACCCAGTACTTC.

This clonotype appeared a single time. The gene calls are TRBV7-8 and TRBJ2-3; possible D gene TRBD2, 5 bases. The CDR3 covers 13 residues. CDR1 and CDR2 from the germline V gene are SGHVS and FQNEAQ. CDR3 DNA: TGTTCCGGCAGCTTAGACCAGCGGGATACGCAGTATTTT. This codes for CSGSLDQRDTQYF.

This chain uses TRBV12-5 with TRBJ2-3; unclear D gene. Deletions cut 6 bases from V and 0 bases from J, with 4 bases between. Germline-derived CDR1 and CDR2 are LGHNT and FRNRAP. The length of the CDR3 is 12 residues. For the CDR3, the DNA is TGTGCTAGTGGCCCAAGCACAGATACGCAGTATTTT. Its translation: CASGPSTDTQYF. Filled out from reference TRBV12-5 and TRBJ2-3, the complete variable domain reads DARVTQTPRHKVTEMGQEVTMRCQPILGHNTVFWYRQTMMQGLELLAYFRNRAPLDDSGMPKDRFSAEMPDATLATLKIQPSEPRDSAVYFCASGPSTDTQYFGPGTRLTVL.

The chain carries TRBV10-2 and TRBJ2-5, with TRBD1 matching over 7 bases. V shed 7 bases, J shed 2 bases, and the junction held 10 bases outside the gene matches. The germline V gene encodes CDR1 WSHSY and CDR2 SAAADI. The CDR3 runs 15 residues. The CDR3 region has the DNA TGCGCCAGCAAACGATGGACAGGACCTCAAGAGACCCAGTACTTC. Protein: CASKRWTGPQETQYF.

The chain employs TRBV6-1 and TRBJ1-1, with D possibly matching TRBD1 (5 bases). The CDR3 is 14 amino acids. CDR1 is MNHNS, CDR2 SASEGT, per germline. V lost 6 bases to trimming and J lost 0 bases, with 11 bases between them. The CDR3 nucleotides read TGTGCCAGCAGGGCGGGGGGGATGAACACTGAAGCTTTCTTT. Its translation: CASRAGGMNTEAFF.

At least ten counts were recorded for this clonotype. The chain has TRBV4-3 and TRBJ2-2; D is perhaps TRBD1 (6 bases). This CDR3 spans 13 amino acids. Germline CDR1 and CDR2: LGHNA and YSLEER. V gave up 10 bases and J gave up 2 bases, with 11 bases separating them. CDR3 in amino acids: CATGTINTGELFF. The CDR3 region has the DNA TGCGCCACCGGGACAATAAACACCGGGGAGCTGTTTTTT.

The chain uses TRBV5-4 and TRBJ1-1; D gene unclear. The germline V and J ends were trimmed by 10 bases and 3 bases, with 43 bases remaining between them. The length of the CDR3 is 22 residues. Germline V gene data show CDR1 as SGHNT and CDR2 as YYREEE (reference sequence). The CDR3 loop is CAVSRGFTQIHLSTSADTEAFF. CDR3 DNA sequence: TGTGCCGTCTCGCGGGGTTTCACCCAAATTCATTTGTCGACTAGCGCGGACACTGAAGCTTTCTTT.

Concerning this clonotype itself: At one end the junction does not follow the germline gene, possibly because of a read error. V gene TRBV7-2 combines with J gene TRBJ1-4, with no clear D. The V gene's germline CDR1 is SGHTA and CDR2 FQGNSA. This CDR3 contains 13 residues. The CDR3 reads CASSLLSNEELFF. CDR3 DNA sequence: TGTGCCAGCAGCTTATTAAGTAATGAAGAACTGTTTTTT. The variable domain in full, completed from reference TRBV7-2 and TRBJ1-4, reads GAGVSQSPSNKVTEKGKDVELRCDPISGHTALYWYRQSLGQGLEFLIYFQGNSAPDKSGLPSDRFSAERTGGSVSTLTIQRTQQEDSAVYLCASSLLSNEELFFGSGTQLSVL.